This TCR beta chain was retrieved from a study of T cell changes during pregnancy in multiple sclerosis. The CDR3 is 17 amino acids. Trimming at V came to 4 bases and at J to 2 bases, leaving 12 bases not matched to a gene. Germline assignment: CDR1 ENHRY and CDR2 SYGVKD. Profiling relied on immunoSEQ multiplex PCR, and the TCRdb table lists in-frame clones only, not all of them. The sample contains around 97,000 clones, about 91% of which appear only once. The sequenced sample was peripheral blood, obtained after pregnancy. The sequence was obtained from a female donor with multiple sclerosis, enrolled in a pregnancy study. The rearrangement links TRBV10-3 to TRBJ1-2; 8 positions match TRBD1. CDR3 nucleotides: TGTGCCATCAGTGCCTCGCCCCAGGCAGGGGGCAACTATGGCTACACCTTC. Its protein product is CAISASPQAGGNYGYTF.